The 28 T cell receptor beta chains given below trace back to one sample, sequenced in a study of control samples from healthy donors and cancer patients. Clones were sequenced by immunoSEQ multiplex PCR, and TCRdb holds only the in-frame ones, with some missing. Here the sample spans approximately 86,000 clones, roughly 86% being singletons. Material: blood. The receptors were sampled from a man aged 30-40 years in good health.

This chain uses TRBV7-8 with TRBJ1-6; the D gene is possibly TRBD1 (5 bases). The V and J ends lost 2 bases and 10 bases respectively, with 9 bases between them. CDR1 and CDR2 from the germline V gene are SGHVS and FQNEAQ. The length of the CDR3 is 13 residues. CDR3 loop: CASSLQGISPLHF. Written as DNA, the CDR3 is TGTGCCAGCAGCTTACAGGGTATATCACCCCTCCACTTT.

This sequence joins TRBV7-2 and TRBJ1-5; D gene ambiguous. The CDR3 covers 16 residues. Deletions cut 1 base from V and 2 bases from J, with 12 bases between. The V gene's germline CDR1 is SGHTA and CDR2 FQGNSA. The CDR3 sequence is CASSLVGSMGNQPQHF. The CDR3 region has the DNA TGTGCCAGCAGCTTAGTTGGGAGTATGGGCAATCAGCCCCAGCATTTT.

This chain connects TRBV24-1 to TRBJ1-2; TRBD1 matches at 7 bases. The CDR3 is 12 amino acids. V lost 6 bases, J lost 8 bases, and 5 bases stayed unmatched. CDR1 and CDR2 (germline): KGHDR, SFDVKD. In nucleotides, the CDR3 is TGTGCCACCAGTTCAGGGGGGCTCGGCTACACCTTC. This gives the protein CATSSGGLGYTF.

This clone occurred once. This chain links TRBV5-1 with TRBJ2-1; 8 positions agree with TRBD1. V lost 9 bases to trimming and J lost 6 bases; unmatched junction nucleotides: 8. The CDR3 runs 13 residues. Per germline, CDR1 SGHRS and CDR2 YFSETQ. The DNA of the CDR3 is TGCGCCACAGGACAGGGTCCCATCAATGAGCAGTTCTTC. Its translation: CATGQGPINEQFF.

V and J are TRBV5-1 and TRBJ2-3; 8 positions match TRBD2. CDR1 is SGHRS and CDR2 is YFSETQ in the germline V gene. V gave up 2 bases and J gave up 4 bases; unmatched junction bases: 6. The CDR3 consists of 15 residues. The DNA for the CDR3 is TGCGCCAGCAGCTTCCAGCGGGGGTCGCCAGATACGCAGTATTTT. Amino acids: CASSFQRGSPDTQYF.

This rearrangement joins TRBV7-9 to TRBJ2-2; 12 bases are shared with TRBD2. The germline V gene has CDR1 SEHNR and CDR2 FQNEAQ (reference sequence). V was pared by 4 bases and J by 2 bases, with 2 bases of the junction left unmatched. This CDR3 is built from 16 residues. As DNA, the CDR3 is TGTGCCAGCAGCTCACTAGCGGGGGGTAACACCGGGGAGCTGTTTTTT. Protein sequence: CASSSLAGGNTGELFF.

This clone is a singleton in its sample. The J gene is TRBJ2-2, the V gene TRBV10-2; 8 nucleotides match TRBD1. This CDR3 spans 14 amino acids. The germline V gene encodes CDR1 WSHSY and CDR2 SAAADI. V shed 0 bases and J 6 bases; nucleotides not matched to a gene: 0. The CDR3 DNA sequence: TGCGCCAGCAGTGAGTCGACAGGGGCCGGGGAGCTGTTTTTT. Translation: CASSESTGAGELFF.

The chain combines TRBV30 with TRBJ2-7, with unresolved D. The CDR3 is 13 amino acids. The V and J ends lost 2 bases and 7 bases respectively, with 15 bases between them. Germline CDR1 reads GTSNPN; CDR2 reads SVGIG (reference sequence). Written as DNA, the CDR3 is TGTGCCTGGAGTCCCCATAGTGGTCGGGAGCAGTACTTC. Encoded protein: CAWSPHSGREQYF. Using reference TRBV30 and TRBJ2-7 for the parts outside the CDR3, the full variable domain is SQTIHQWPATLVQPVGSPLSLECTVEGTSNPNLYWYRQAAGRGLQLLFYSVGIGQISSEVPQNLSASRPQDRQFILSSKKLLLSDSGFYLCAWSPHSGREQYFGPGTRLTVT.

The V and J genes are TRBV6-6 and TRBJ1-5; 10 positions agree with TRBD1. The germline gives CDR1 MNHNY, CDR2 SVGAGI (reference sequence). The CDR3 consists of 17 residues. The ends lost 5 bases at V and 2 bases at J; junction bases unmatched: 9. The CDR3 bases are TGTGCCAGCAGTCCAGGGGACAGGGGACGGGGCAATCAGCCCCAGCATTTT. It codes for CASSPGDRGRGNQPQHF.

J is TRBJ2-7 and V is TRBV20-1; D might be TRBD2 (5 bases). The CDR3 is 11 amino acids. Per germline, CDR1 DFQATT and CDR2 SNEGSKA (reference sequence). This CDR3 reads CSPTGVYEQYV. CDR3 DNA sequence: TGCAGCCCAACCGGGGTATACGAGCAGTACGTC.

This clone was detected once. The CDR3 loop is CASSRGQGTPGANVLTF. CDR3 DNA sequence: TGTGCCAGTAGCCGGGGACAGGGTACGCCTGGGGCCAACGTCCTGACTTTC. The chain carries TRBV19 and TRBJ2-6; TRBD1 agrees at 9 bases. The CDR3 is 17 amino acids. Germline CDR1 reads LNHDA; CDR2 reads SQIVND (reference sequence). V trimming: 6 bases; J trimming: 2 bases; junction bases outside the gene matches: 8.

The V gene is TRBV4-1, the J gene TRBJ1-2, with D unclear. This CDR3 comprises 14 residues. CDR1 MGHRA and CDR2 YSYEKL come from the germline V gene. Between the trimmed V and J ends, which lost 4 bases and 1 base, there was a span of 10 bases. The CDR3, as DNA: TGCGCCAGCAGCCTAGGATCTTTTAACTATGGCTACACCTTC. This sequence encodes CASSLGSFNYGYTF.

The V gene is TRBV19, the J gene TRBJ1-6; no reliable D call. This CDR3 spans 16 amino acids. Trimming removed 0 bases at V and 6 bases at J, with 12 bases between. Germline V gene sequence: CDR1 LNHDA, CDR2 SQIVND (reference sequence). CDR3 nucleotide sequence: TGTGCCAGTAGTATAGAAGGAGGCTGGAGTAATTCACCCCTCCACTTT. Protein product: CASSIEGGWSNSPLHF.

J is TRBJ1-6 and V is TRBV6-5; a possible D gene is TRBD1 (6 bases). The length of the CDR3 is 13 residues. The V gene's germline CDR1 is MNHEY and CDR2 SVGAGI. Trimming pared 8 bases from V and 8 bases from J, leaving 13 bases between. The CDR3 bases are TGTGCCAGCTCTACGGACAGAGATTCACCCCTCCACTTT. It translates to CASSTDRDSPLHF.

The chain recombines TRBV11-3 with TRBJ2-5; TRBD2 aligns across 8 bases. Germline CDR1 is SGHNT and CDR2 is YENEEA. The CDR3 totals 15 residues. After removal of 3 bases from V and 5 bases from J, the junction contained 8 bases not matched to a gene. The CDR3 sequence is CASSFMEAGVETQYF. The CDR3 DNA sequence: TGTGCCAGCAGCTTCATGGAAGCGGGGGTGGAGACCCAGTACTTC.

The chain couples TRBV19 to TRBJ2-3; D gene unclear. Between the trimmed V and J ends, which lost 3 bases and 5 bases, there was a span of 12 bases. The CDR3 is 14 amino acids. Germline V CDR1 and CDR2: LNHDA, SQIVND (reference sequence). Written as DNA, the CDR3 is TGTGCCAGTAGTATGGAAGGATTGCAAGATACGCAGTATTTT. Translating gives CASSMEGLQDTQYF.

The V gene is TRBV7-9, the J gene TRBJ1-3; possible D gene TRBD1, 6 bases. CDR1 and CDR2 from the germline V gene are SEHNR and FQNEAQ (reference sequence). The CDR3 loop spans 15 amino acids. Trimming pared 5 bases from V and 0 bases from J, leaving 11 bases between. The CDR3 DNA is TGTGCCAGCAGCCCTACAGGGAGCTCTGGAAACACCATATATTTT. Translating gives CASSPTGSSGNTIYF.

The chain combines TRBV24-1 with TRBJ2-2; the match to TRBD1 covers 9 bases. V trimming: 7 bases; J trimming: 4 bases; junction bases outside the gene matches: 3. The CDR3 is made up of 14 amino acids. Germline V gene lookup returns CDR1 KGHDR and CDR2 SFDVKD. CDR3 amino acids: CATRNRGLTGELFF. The CDR3 DNA reads as TGTGCCACCAGGAACAGGGGGCTCACCGGGGAGCTGTTTTTT.

The chain joins TRBV2 to TRBJ1-2; unclear D gene. The CDR3 consists of 14 residues. The germline V and J ends were trimmed by 6 bases and 0 bases, with 11 bases remaining between them. From germline, CDR1 is SNHLY and CDR2 FYNNEI. The CDR3 nucleotides read TGTGCCAGCAGATTTAACGGAGCTAACTATGGCTACACCTTC. This translates into CASRFNGANYGYTF. Variable domain in full (rest from reference TRBV2 and TRBJ1-2): EPEVTQTPSHQVTQMGQEVILRCVPISNHLYFYWYRQILGQKVEFLVSFYNNEISEKSEIFDDQFSVERPDGSNFTLKIRSTKLEDSAMYFCASRFNGANYGYTFGSGTRLTVV.

This chain connects TRBV9 to TRBJ2-1, with D possibly TRBD1 on 6 matching bases. Germline values: CDR1 SGDLS, CDR2 YYNGEE. The CDR3 length is 12 residues. V lost 3 bases, J lost 7 bases, and 8 bases lay in between. In DNA, the CDR3 is TGTGCCAGCAGCGAGGGGGTTAATGAGCAGTTCTTC. Its protein product is CASSEGVNEQFF.

The CDR3 here is CASSVSWTVGTPQHF. Here the CDR3 DNA reads TGTGCCAGCAGCGTCAGTTGGACAGTTGGGACGCCCCAGCATTTT. The gene calls are TRBV9 and TRBJ1-5, with D tentatively TRBD1 (6 bases). The germline gives CDR1 SGDLS, CDR2 YYNGEE. This CDR3 contains 15 residues. V dropped 2 bases and J dropped 9 bases, with 18 bases sitting between them.

V and J are TRBV24-1 and TRBJ2-2; D gene uncertain. V lost 5 bases to trimming and J lost 6 bases, with 6 bases between them. The germline V gene has CDR1 KGHDR and CDR2 SFDVKD. The CDR3 is 12 residues long. The CDR3 loop is CATSARPGELFF. Written as DNA, the CDR3 is TGTGCCACCAGTGCGAGGCCCGGGGAGCTGTTTTTT.

This rearrangement joins TRBV14 to TRBJ1-2; tentative D call: TRBD1 (5 bases). The V end lost 1 base, the J end lost 5 bases, and 8 bases lay between the germline ends. The CDR3 sequence is 13 residues long. Germline CDR1 is SGHDN and CDR2 is FVKESK. CDR3 DNA: TGTGCCAGCAGCCAAGGACAGCTTTATGGCTACACCTTC. Translating gives CASSQGQLYGYTF.

The chain carries TRBV6-1 and TRBJ2-7; perhaps TRBD2 as D (5 bases). The germline gives CDR1 MNHNS, CDR2 SASEGT. Trimming removed 0 bases at V and 0 bases at J, with 6 bases between. The CDR3 covers 14 residues. The CDR3, as DNA: TGTGCCAGCAGTGAAGCGGGGAGCTCCTACGAGCAGTACTTC. Translating it yields CASSEAGSSYEQYF.

The chain links TRBV9 to TRBJ1-1; tentative D call: TRBD1 (6 bases). V dropped 4 bases and J dropped 4 bases, with 17 bases sitting between them. CDR1 and CDR2 (germline): SGDLS, YYNGEE. This CDR3 region has 15 residues. The CDR3 loop is CASSSIQGASTEAFF. As DNA, the CDR3 is TGTGCCAGCAGCAGTATACAGGGTGCGAGCACTGAAGCTTTCTTT.

The chain links TRBV10-3 to TRBJ2-1; 10 nucleotides align to TRBD2. V trimming: 2 bases; J trimming: 7 bases; junction bases outside the gene matches: 5. CDR1 and CDR2 from the germline V gene are ENHRY and SYGVKD. The CDR3 is 15 residues long. CDR3 bases: TGTGCCATCAGTGAGGCTAGCGGGGGAGGGAATGAGCAGTTCTTC. Its translation: CAISEASGGGNEQFF.

The CDR3 here is CASSESATGELFF. For the CDR3, the DNA is TGTGCCAGCAGTGAAAGCGCCACCGGGGAGCTGTTTTTT. The chain is built from TRBV6-4 and TRBJ2-2; no clear D. This CDR3 spans 13 amino acids. Germline V lookup: CDR1 MRHNA, CDR2 SNTAGT. Trimming pared 3 bases from V and 4 bases from J, leaving 6 bases between.

The chain has TRBV5-5 and TRBJ2-7; D possibly corresponds to TRBD1 (6 bases). Germline CDR1 SGHKS, CDR2 YYEKEE (reference sequence). This CDR3 is 14 amino acids long. The V and J ends lost 0 bases and 6 bases respectively, with 13 bases between them. CDR3 coding DNA: TGTGCCAGCAGCTTGGGCCAGGGGTTATTCGAGCAGTACTTC. Protein: CASSLGQGLFEQYF.